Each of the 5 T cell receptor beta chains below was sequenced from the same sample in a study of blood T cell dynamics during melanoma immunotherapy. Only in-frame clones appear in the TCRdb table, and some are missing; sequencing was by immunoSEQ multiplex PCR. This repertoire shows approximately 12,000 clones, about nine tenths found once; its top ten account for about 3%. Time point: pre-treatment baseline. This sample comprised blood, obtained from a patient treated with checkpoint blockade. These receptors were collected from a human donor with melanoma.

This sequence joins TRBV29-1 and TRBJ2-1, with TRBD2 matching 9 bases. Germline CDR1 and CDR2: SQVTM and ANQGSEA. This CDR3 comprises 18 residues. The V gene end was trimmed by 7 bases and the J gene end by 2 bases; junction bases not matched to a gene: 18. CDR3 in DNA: TGCAGCGGTCGGTTTCCACCGGGGGGCGGGAGGGCCTACAATGAGCAGTTCTTC. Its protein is CSGRFPPGGGRAYNEQFF.

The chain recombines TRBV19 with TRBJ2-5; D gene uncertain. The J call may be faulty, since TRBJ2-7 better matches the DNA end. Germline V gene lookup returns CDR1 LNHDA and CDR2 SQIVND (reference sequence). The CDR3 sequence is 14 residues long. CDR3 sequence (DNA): TGTGCCAGTAGTAGACAAGGCCTGTCGAACGAGCAGTACTTC. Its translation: CASSRQGLSNEQYF.

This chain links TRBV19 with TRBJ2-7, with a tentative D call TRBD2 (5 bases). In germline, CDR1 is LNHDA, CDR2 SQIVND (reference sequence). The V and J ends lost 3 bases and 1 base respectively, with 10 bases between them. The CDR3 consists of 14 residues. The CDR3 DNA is TGTGCCAGTAGTATTCCCGGGAAGTCCTACGAGCAGTACTTC. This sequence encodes CASSIPGKSYEQYF.

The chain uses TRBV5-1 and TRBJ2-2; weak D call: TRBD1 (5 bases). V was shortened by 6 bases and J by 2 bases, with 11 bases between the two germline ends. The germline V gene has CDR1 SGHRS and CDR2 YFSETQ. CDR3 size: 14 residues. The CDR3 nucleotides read TGCGCCAGCATTTGGACACCAAACACCGGGGAGCTGTTTTTT. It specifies CASIWTPNTGELFF.

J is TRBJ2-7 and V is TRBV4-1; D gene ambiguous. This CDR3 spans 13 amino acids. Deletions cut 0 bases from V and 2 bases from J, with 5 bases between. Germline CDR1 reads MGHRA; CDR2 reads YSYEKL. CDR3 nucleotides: TGCGCCAGCAGCCAAGATCTAACCTACGAGCAGTACTTC. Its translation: CASSQDLTYEQYF.